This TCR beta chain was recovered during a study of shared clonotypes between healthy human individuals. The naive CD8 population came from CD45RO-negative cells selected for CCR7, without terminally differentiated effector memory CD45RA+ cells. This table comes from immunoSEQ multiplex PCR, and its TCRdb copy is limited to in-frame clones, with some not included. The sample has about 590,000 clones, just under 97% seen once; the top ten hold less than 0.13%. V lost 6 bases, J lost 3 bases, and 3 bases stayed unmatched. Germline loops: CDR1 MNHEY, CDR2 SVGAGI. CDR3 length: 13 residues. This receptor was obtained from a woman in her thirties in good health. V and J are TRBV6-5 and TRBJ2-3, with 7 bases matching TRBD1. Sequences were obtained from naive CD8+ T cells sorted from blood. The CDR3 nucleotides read TGTGCCAGCAGATGGACAGGAACAGATACGCAGTATTTT. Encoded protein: CASRWTGTDTQYF.